These T cell receptor beta chains were read from a single sample in a study of T-cell memory formation after mild COVID-19. One entry per CDR3 protein results from TCRdb running MiXCR on the 5' RACE reads. The sample yields a few hundred thousand distinct CDR3 sequences, 14% seen once. Sequencing was carried out using PBMCs or a T cell subset sorted from them (not recorded which). The receptors originated from a man aged 18 to 35 who had mild COVID-19 (a few samples of this study predate the infection). Cell type and time point are not known. Both conserved end residues are part of each CDR3. A D gene is named only where the DNA matches it firmly. Expanded clones get a size class; other rows say once, few or many, or leave the size out.

clone_size: few; d_call: -; v_call: TRBV9; j_call: TRBJ1-2; cdr3_length: 15; cdr3_aa: CASRPGEDRGYGYTF; cdr3_nt: TGTGCCAGCAGACCCGGGGAGGACCGAGGCTATGGCTACACCTTC
clone_size: -; d_call: TRBD2; v_call: TRBV28; j_call: TRBJ2-1; cdr3_length: 15; cdr3_aa: CATSTSRGLAGGQFF; cdr3_nt: TGTGCCACCAGCACCTCGCGGGGACTAGCGGGGGGGCAGTTCTTC
clone_size: many; d_call: -; v_call: TRBV2; j_call: TRBJ2-3; cdr3_length: 15; cdr3_aa: CASSDGGPSTDTQYF; cdr3_nt: TGTGCCAGCAGTGACGGGGGGCCCAGCACAGATACGCAGTATTTT
clone_size: few; d_call: TRBD2; v_call: TRBV4-1; j_call: TRBJ2-5; cdr3_length: 17; cdr3_aa: CASSQEVRTSGWKTQYF; cdr3_nt: TGCGCCAGCAGCCAAGAAGTGCGGACTAGCGGTTGGAAGACCCAGTACTTC
clone_size: many; d_call: -; v_call: TRBV7-3; j_call: TRBJ2-1; cdr3_length: 19; cdr3_aa: CASSPYAPRTLYSYNEQFF; cdr3_nt: TGTGCCAGCAGCCCATATGCCCCCAGGACTTTATACTCCTACAATGAGCAGTTCTTC
clone_size: -; d_call: TRBD2; v_call: TRBV6-2/TRBV6-3; j_call: TRBJ2-7; cdr3_length: 15; cdr3_aa: CASSPPRQRDYEQYF; cdr3_nt: TGTGCCAGCAGTCCGCCCCGCCAGCGGGATTACGAGCAGTACTTC
clone_size: -; d_call: -; v_call: TRBV18; j_call: TRBJ2-7; cdr3_length: 15; cdr3_aa: CASSPNGLQYPEQYF; cdr3_nt: TGTGCCAGCTCACCAAATGGTCTACAGTACCCCGAGCAGTACTTC
clone_size: -; d_call: TRBD1; v_call: TRBV6-2/TRBV6-3; j_call: TRBJ1-5; cdr3_length: 16; cdr3_aa: CASSPLGTATLQPQHF; cdr3_nt: TGTGCCAGCAGTCCCCTCGGGACAGCCACTCTCCAGCCCCAGCATTTT
clone_size: -; d_call: TRBD1; v_call: TRBV3-1; j_call: TRBJ1-1; cdr3_length: 14; cdr3_aa: CASSRTTGGTEAFF; cdr3_nt: TGTGCCAGCAGCCGTACGACAGGGGGCACTGAAGCTTTCTTT
clone_size: -; d_call: TRBD2; v_call: TRBV7-6; j_call: TRBJ2-1; cdr3_length: 16; cdr3_aa: CASSLLSSGDYNEQFF; cdr3_nt: TGTGCCAGCAGCTTACTATCTAGCGGGGACTACAATGAGCAGTTCTTC
clone_size: -; d_call: TRBD2; v_call: TRBV6-6; j_call: TRBJ2-3; cdr3_length: 14; cdr3_aa: CASTSGVYTDTQYF; cdr3_nt: TGTGCCAGTACTAGCGGGGTGTATACAGATACGCAGTATTTT
clone_size: few; d_call: -; v_call: TRBV30; j_call: TRBJ1-3; cdr3_length: 16; cdr3_aa: CAWSVRVWEGGNTIYF; cdr3_nt: TGTGCCTGGAGTGTACGAGTATGGGAGGGTGGAAACACCATATATTTT
clone_size: -; d_call: -; v_call: TRBV6-2/TRBV6-3; j_call: TRBJ2-7; cdr3_length: 11; cdr3_aa: CASSYATEQYF; cdr3_nt: TGTGCCAGCAGTTACGCAACAGAGCAGTACTTC
clone_size: -; d_call: -; v_call: TRBV6-5; j_call: TRBJ2-3; cdr3_length: 12; cdr3_aa: CAVSSLGNTQYF; cdr3_nt: TGTGCCGTTTCGAGCCTCGGAAATACGCAGTATTTT
clone_size: -; d_call: -; v_call: TRBV2; j_call: TRBJ1-5; cdr3_length: 16; cdr3_aa: CASSELSGLSNQPQHF; cdr3_nt: TGTGCCAGCAGTGAGTTGTCCGGTCTCAGCAATCAGCCCCAGCATTTT
clone_size: few; d_call: TRBD2; v_call: TRBV6-6; j_call: TRBJ2-1; cdr3_length: 15; cdr3_aa: CASRSLAGGVNEQFF; cdr3_nt: TGTGCCAGCAGGTCACTAGCGGGGGGCGTCAATGAGCAGTTCTTC
clone_size: -; d_call: TRBD2; v_call: TRBV11-2; j_call: TRBJ2-1; cdr3_length: 15; cdr3_aa: CASSLALAGQDEQFF; cdr3_nt: TGTGCCAGCAGCTTAGCGCTAGCGGGGCAAGATGAGCAGTTCTTC